This TCR beta chain was obtained from a study of T cells after yellow fever vaccination. Each CDR3 protein gets one entry after TCRdb re-called the 5' RACE reads with MiXCR. This sample has under 500,000 distinct CDR3 sequences; about 17% occur once, and the top ten carry about a sixth. The V gene lost 1 base and the J gene lost 4 bases, with 12 bases spanning the gap. The CDR3 consists of 15 residues. Germline V gene sequence: CDR1 LGHNA, CDR2 YSLEER. This clonotype was observed at least ten times. The sequencing used PBMCs, collected before the yellow fever booster vaccination. The genes are TRBV4-3 and TRBJ2-3; TRBD1 might be the D (5 bases). The sequence came from a man aged 18 to 35 who received the YFV17D yellow fever vaccine. The CDR3 sequence is CASSQGGQRPDTQYF. In nucleotides, the CDR3 is TGCGCCAGCAGCCAAGGGGGCCAGCGACCAGATACGCAGTATTTT.